This TCR beta chain was sequenced for a study of beta chain features in type 1 diabetes. CDR1 is SQVTM, CDR2 ANQGSEA, per germline. The CDR3 totals 13 residues. The ends were cut back, 7 bases at V and 2 bases at J, with 14 bases in the middle. As every portion of the isolated RNA was reverse transcribed, the sequencing read expressed TCRB transcripts. Profiled with immunoSEQ multiplex PCR; TCRdb holds only in-frame clones, not every one. This table has fewer than 500,000 clones, around 13% appearing once. Comments on this clone: No antigen is known for it.

Each of the CD4+ naive, central memory, regulatory and stem cell-like memory populations was sorted via CD45RO/CCR7/CD25/CD127/CD95/CD27. Study-level points and caveats: VDJ junctions from patients with type 1 diabetes contained fewer insertions and more deletions.

Sequenced input: naive CD4+ T cells from blood. The chain carries TRBV29-1 and TRBJ1-1; weak D call: TRBD1 (5 bases). This TCR was sampled from a man between 25 and 39 years old in good health. The CDR3 nucleotides read TGCAGCGGTACAGGTCTCGGTAACACTGAAGCTTTCTTT. Translated: CSGTGLGNTEAFF.